These T cell receptor beta chains were read from a single sample in a study of cytomegalovirus exposure and HLA in healthy donors. Sequenced by immunoSEQ multiplex PCR; TCRdb stores in-frame clones only, minus some. The sample lists roughly 160,000 clones, 84% occurring once. The sequenced material came from PBMCs. These receptors all stem from a boy aged 2-15 years in good health and CMV-seronegative. Each CDR3 is given with its conserved first and last residue. D genes are given only for firm matches. Rows may omit the clone size; those that give it use once, few, many or a size class.

few,TRBD2,TRBJ2-3,TRBV5-1,TGCGCCAGCAGCATACTAGCGGGAAGCACAGATACGCAGTATTTT,CASSILAGSTDTQYF
.,.,TRBJ2-5,TRBV7-6,TGTGCCACCCACTGGGGAGGAGGGGCCCAAGAGACCCAGTACTTC,CATHWGGGAQETQYF
.,.,TRBJ2-7,TRBV10-3,TGTGCCATCAGTGATGGGGGGGGCAAGTACTTC,CAISDGGGKYF
.,TRBD1,TRBJ1-4,TRBV19,TGTGCCAGTAGAAGACGGGGACAGATGAATGAAAAACTGTTTTTT,CASRRRGQMNEKLFF
.,.,TRBJ2-7,TRBV11-2,TGTGCCAGCAGCTTAGGGACAGACTACGAGCAGTACTTC,CASSLGTDYEQYF
.,.,TRBJ1-4,TRBV21-1,TGTGCCAGCAGCGCTACAGGGGGCGCCTGGACTAATGAAAAACTGTTTTTT,CASSATGGAWTNEKLFF
.,.,TRBJ2-1,TRBV6-1,TGTGCCAGCAGCCTTAACAATGAGCAGTTCTTC,CASSLNNEQFF
.,TRBD1,TRBJ1-3,TRBV6-5,TGTGCCAGTGGACAGGCCGGGGCTGGAAACACCATATATTTT,CASGQAGAGNTIYF
.,TRBD2,TRBJ2-3,TRBV4-1,TGCGCCAGCAGTCAGGGAGGGTTATCCGATTCTAGAGATACGCAGTATTTT,CASSQGGLSDSRDTQYF
.,TRBD2,TRBJ2-5,TRBV10-3,TGTGCCATCTCGAGAGTGCTAGCGGGAGGACTCCAAGAGACCCAGTACTTC,CAISRVLAGGLQETQYF
.,TRBD2,TRBJ2-1,TRBV25-1,TGTGCCAGCAGTGATTCTAGCGGGAGGAGCTACAATGAGCAGTTCTTC,CASSDSSGRSYNEQFF
.,.,TRBJ2-1,TRBV7-2,TGTGCCAGCAGCCGTCGCAGGGCACCGAGCTCCTACAATGAGCAGTTCTTC,CASSRRRAPSSYNEQFF
.,.,TRBJ1-3,TRBV2,TGTGCCAGCATTCCGGTCCTAGCAGGAGTTGGAAACACCATATATTTT,CASIPVLAGVGNTIYF
.,TRBD1,TRBJ2-7,TRBV4-1,TGCGCCAGCAGCCACTCGGGACAGGGGTCCTACGAGCAGTACTTC,CASSHSGQGSYEQYF
.,.,TRBJ2-7,TRBV15,TGTGCCACCAGGGAGACAGGAACCTACGAGCAGTACTTC,CATRETGTYEQYF
.,.,TRBJ2-7,TRBV11-2,TGTGCCAGCAGCTTTGTGAGCAGGGTCTACGAGCAGTACTTC,CASSFVSRVYEQYF
.,TRBD1,TRBJ2-7,TRBV7-9,TGTGCCAGCAGCTTTTCAGGGCAGGGGGATCGCCACGAGCAGTACTTC,CASSFSGQGDRHEQYF
.,.,TRBJ2-5,TRBV12-5,TGTGCTAGTGCCCCTTCGGGGGGCGAGACCCAGTACTTC,CASAPSGGETQYF
.,.,TRBJ2-7,TRBV19,TGTGCCAGTAGAATAGTAGGTGAGCGGGTCTACGAGCAGTACTTC,CASRIVGERVYEQYF
.,TRBD1,TRBJ1-2,TRBV7-9,TGTGCCAGCAGCTTATCCACAGGGCAGGGGGCGCAAGGCTACACCTTC,CASSLSTGQGAQGYTF
.,TRBD2,TRBJ2-7,TRBV27,TGTGCCAGCAGTTTCGTAGCGGGAGACTTGTACGAGCAGTACTTC,CASSFVAGDLYEQYF
.,.,TRBJ2-5,TRBV1,TGCACCAACCTATCTAGCGGAGATAGAGAGACCCAGTACTTC,CTNLSSGDRETQYF
.,TRBD1,TRBJ2-2,TRBV7-6,TGTGCCAGCAGCGGGACAGGGAGAACCGGGGAGCTGTTTTTT,CASSGTGRTGELFF
.,.,TRBJ2-5,TRBV4-1,TGCGCCAGCAGCCAAGATCGCGCTCCCGCCGAGACCCAGTACTTC,CASSQDRAPAETQYF
.,.,TRBJ2-7,TRBV11-1,TGTGCCAGCAGCTTAGGGCGGGCTACAAAGTACTTC,CASSLGRATKYF
.,.,TRBJ2-7,TRBV27,TGTGCCAGCTCCCCCTCACTAGAGCAGTACTTC,CASSPSLEQYF
.,.,TRBJ2-7,TRBV6-6,TGTGCCAGCAGTTACTCGAGGGACTACGAGCAGTACTTC,CASSYSRDYEQYF
.,TRBD2,TRBJ2-3,TRBV6-6,TGTGCCAGCAGTTTGGGACTAGCGGTCAGAGGCGCTACGCAGTATTTT,CASSLGLAVRGATQYF
.,.,TRBJ1-1,TRBV5-1,TGCGCCAGCAGCTTGTGGGGGGGGATGAGCACTGAAGCTTTCTTT,CASSLWGGMSTEAFF
.,TRBD2,TRBJ2-1,TRBV29-1,TGCAGCGTTGGCGGGAGGGCCGTCATTGAGCAGTTCTTC,CSVGGRAVIEQFF
.,TRBD1,TRBJ1-4,TRBV5-1,TGCGCCAGCAGCCTAAATCCGGGACAGGGGGTTGAAAAACTGTTTTTT,CASSLNPGQGVEKLFF
.,TRBD1,TRBJ1-1,TRBV7-2,TGTGCCAGCAGCTTGACAGGGTACGGCACTGAAGCTTTCTTT,CASSLTGYGTEAFF
.,TRBD2,TRBJ2-1,TRBV19,TGTGCCAGTAGTAGGGATGCGGGGGTCCAAAACAATGAGCAGTTCTTC,CASSRDAGVQNNEQFF
.,.,TRBJ1-3,TRBV5-1,TGCGCCAGCAGCTTGTCCCTATTCGACTCTGGAAACACCATATATTTT,CASSLSLFDSGNTIYF
.,TRBD2,TRBJ2-1,TRBV2,TGTGCCAGCATTGCACTAGCGGGAGTCAATGAGCAGTTCTTC,CASIALAGVNEQFF